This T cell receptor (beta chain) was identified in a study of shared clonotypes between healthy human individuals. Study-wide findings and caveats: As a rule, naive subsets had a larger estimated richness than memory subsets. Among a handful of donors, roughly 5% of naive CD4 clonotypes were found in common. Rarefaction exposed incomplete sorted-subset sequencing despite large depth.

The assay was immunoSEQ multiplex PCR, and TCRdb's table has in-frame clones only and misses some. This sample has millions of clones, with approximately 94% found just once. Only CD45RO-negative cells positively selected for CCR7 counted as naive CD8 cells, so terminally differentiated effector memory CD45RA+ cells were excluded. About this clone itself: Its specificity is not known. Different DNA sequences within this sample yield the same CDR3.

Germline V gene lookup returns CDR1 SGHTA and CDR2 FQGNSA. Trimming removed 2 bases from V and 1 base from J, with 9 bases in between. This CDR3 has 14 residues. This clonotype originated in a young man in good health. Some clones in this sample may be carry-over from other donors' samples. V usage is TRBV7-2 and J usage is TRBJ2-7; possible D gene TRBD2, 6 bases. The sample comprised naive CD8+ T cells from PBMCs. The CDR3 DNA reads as TGTGCCAGCAGCTTAAGCGGGCTGTCCTACGAGCAGTACTTC. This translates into CASSLSGLSYEQYF.